This entry lists 11 T cell receptor beta chains sequenced from one sample in a study of blood T cell repertoires in COVID-19. Sequenced by immunoSEQ multiplex PCR; TCRdb stores in-frame clones only, minus some. This repertoire shows fewer than 300,000 clones, around four fifths found once; its top ten account for over 8.5%. The sequenced material came from peripheral blood. The source is a woman aged 45-65 years who had recovered from COVID-19.

A single count supports this clone. This same CDR3 is encoded by further DNA sequences in the sample. This chain joins TRBV7-2 and TRBJ2-7; 10 nucleotides match TRBD2. Germline lookup yields CDR1 SGHTA and CDR2 FQGNSA. After removal of 1 base from V and 1 base from J, the junction contained 1 base not matched to a gene. This CDR3 region has 15 residues. The CDR3 coding sequence is TGTGCCAGCAGCTTAGAACTAGCGGGGTCCTACGAGCAGTACTTC. Translated: CASSLELAGSYEQYF.

J is TRBJ1-2 and V is TRBV6-5, with D unclear. CDR3 length equals 15 residues. From germline, CDR1 is MNHEY and CDR2 SVGAGI. Deletions cut 3 bases from V and 1 base from J, with 12 bases between. The CDR3 loop is CASSYKAHSNYGYTF. CDR3 bases: TGTGCCAGCAGTTATAAGGCTCACAGTAACTATGGCTACACCTTC.

The rearrangement joins TRBV12-3 or TRBV12-4 to TRBJ1-2; no firm D call. This CDR3 is built from 12 residues. V lost 5 bases and J lost 3, with 7 bases in between. CDR3 sequence: CASSVGDYGYTF. For the CDR3, the DNA is TGTGCCAGCAGTGTGGGCGACTATGGCTACACCTTC.

With regard to this clone: One base away lies a much larger clone, so this may be a sequencing read error. The V gene is TRBV7-2, the J gene TRBJ1-2; 8 bases are shared with TRBD1. Trimming removed 5 bases from V and 2 bases from J; junction bases left unmatched: 4. The CDR3 spans 14 residues. CDR1 SGHTA and CDR2 FQGNSA come from the germline V gene. CDR3: CASSQTGANYGYTF. The CDR3 DNA sequence: TGTGCCAGCAGCCAGACAGGGGCCAACTATGGCTACACCTTC. The whole variable domain, remainder taken from reference TRBV7-2 and TRBJ1-2, is GAGVSQSPSNKVTEKGKDVELRCDPISGHTALYWYRQSLGQGLEFLIYFQGNSAPDKSGLPSDRFSAERTGGSVSTLTIQRTQQEDSAVYLCASSQTGANYGYTFGSGTRLTVV.

A few counts support this clone. The rearrangement uses TRBV11-2 and TRBJ2-3; 9 bases align to TRBD2. Looked up from germline, CDR1 is SGHAT and CDR2 is FQNNGV. V shed 2 bases and J 1 base; nucleotides not matched to a gene: 7. The CDR3 is 17 residues long. DNA of the CDR3: TGTGCCAGCAGCTTAAATCTAGCGGGGCGTGGCACAGATACGCAGTATTTT. Translated, it gives CASSLNLAGRGTDTQYF.

The rearrangement joins TRBV6-2 or TRBV6-3 to TRBJ2-7; a possible D gene is TRBD2 (5 bases). The CDR3 contains 14 residues. Germline assignment: CDR1 MNHEY and CDR2 SVGEGT. V was clipped by 2 bases and J by 5 bases, with 13 bases between them. CDR3 DNA: TGTGCCAGCAGTTACCAGCGGACCTTTGACGAGCAGTACTTC. Translated, it gives CASSYQRTFDEQYF.

This clone was recorded a few times. The J gene is TRBJ1-1, the V gene TRBV27, with a tentative D call TRBD1 (6 bases). Germline V gene lookup returns CDR1 MNHEY and CDR2 SMNVEV (reference sequence). Trimming took 6 bases from V and 6 from J, leaving 17 bases between them. CDR3 length: 14 residues. This chain's CDR3 is CASRQEQGIAEAFF. CDR3 bases: TGTGCCAGCAGACAGGAACAGGGAATCGCTGAAGCTTTCTTT.

This clone was counted only a few times. The chain employs TRBV4-1 and TRBJ2-1; D not resolved. Trimming removed 0 bases at V and 12 bases at J, with 15 bases between. This CDR3 is 14 amino acids long. The germline gives CDR1 MGHRA, CDR2 YSYEKL. The CDR3 sequence: CASSQDIGRLVQFF. CDR3 in DNA: TGCGCCAGCAGCCAAGATATCGGTCGTCTGGTGCAGTTCTTC.

The chain uses TRBV9 and TRBJ2-1; D remains unclear. The CDR3 runs to 13 residues. V was clipped by 3 bases and J by 6 bases, with 10 bases between them. The germline V gene encodes CDR1 SGDLS and CDR2 YYNGEE. The CDR3 protein is CASSASTANEQFF. In DNA form, the CDR3 reads TGTGCCAGCAGCGCTTCTACCGCCAATGAGCAGTTCTTC.

The V and J genes are TRBV28 and TRBJ2-7, with TRBD1 matching 10 bases. CDR3 size: 14 residues. With 6 bases clipped from V and 3 bases from J, the junction kept 5 bases outside the gene matches. In germline, CDR1 is MDHEN, CDR2 SYDVKM. CDR3 region: CASRSGTGVYEQYF. The CDR3 nucleotides read TGTGCCAGCAGATCCGGGACAGGGGTCTACGAGCAGTACTTC.

V gene TRBV12-5 combines with J gene TRBJ2-3; TRBD2 matches at 8 bases. V lost 4 bases to trimming and J lost 4 bases; unmatched junction nucleotides: 1. The CDR3 sequence is 13 residues long. In germline, CDR1 is LGHNT, CDR2 FRNRAP. CDR3 protein: CASGWRGADTQYF. The DNA for the CDR3 is TGTGCTAGTGGTTGGCGGGGGGCAGATACGCAGTATTTT. Combining the CDR3 with reference TRBV12-5 and TRBJ2-3 gives the whole variable domain DARVTQTPRHKVTEMGQEVTMRCQPILGHNTVFWYRQTMMQGLELLAYFRNRAPLDDSGMPKDRFSAEMPDATLATLKIQPSEPRDSAVYFCASGWRGADTQYFGPGTRLTVL.